This entry is about one TCR beta chain. What it binds is unknown. This entry belongs to a study of T cell responses to AZD1222 COVID-19 vaccine. Study-wide points: Dominant at 160-218 and 743-854, vaccine-associated CD4 TCRs also spanned spike. Spike-specific TCR breadth and depth went up after people got two AZD1222 doses. The peak T cell response came first, and repertoires were sampled only after it. It was only five to seven AZD1222 recipients who were seropositive at baseline.

The CDR3 extends over 15 amino acids. Germline V CDR1 and CDR2: SGHTA, FQGNSA. The V end was cut by 3 bases, the J end by 2 bases, with 10 bases between. Sequencing used immunoSEQ multiplex PCR; TCRdb keeps in-frame clones, though not all of them. The sample has around 94,000 clones, approximately 90% seen once. Sequencing was performed on peripheral blood, taken on day 0 of AZD1222 vaccination. The V gene is TRBV7-2, the J gene TRBJ2-2, with D hard to call. The receptor was isolated from an adult in good health. The CDR3, as DNA: TGTGCCAGCAGCTTCTCGGCAAGAAACACCGGGGAGCTGTTTTTT. Translated, it gives CASSFSARNTGELFF.